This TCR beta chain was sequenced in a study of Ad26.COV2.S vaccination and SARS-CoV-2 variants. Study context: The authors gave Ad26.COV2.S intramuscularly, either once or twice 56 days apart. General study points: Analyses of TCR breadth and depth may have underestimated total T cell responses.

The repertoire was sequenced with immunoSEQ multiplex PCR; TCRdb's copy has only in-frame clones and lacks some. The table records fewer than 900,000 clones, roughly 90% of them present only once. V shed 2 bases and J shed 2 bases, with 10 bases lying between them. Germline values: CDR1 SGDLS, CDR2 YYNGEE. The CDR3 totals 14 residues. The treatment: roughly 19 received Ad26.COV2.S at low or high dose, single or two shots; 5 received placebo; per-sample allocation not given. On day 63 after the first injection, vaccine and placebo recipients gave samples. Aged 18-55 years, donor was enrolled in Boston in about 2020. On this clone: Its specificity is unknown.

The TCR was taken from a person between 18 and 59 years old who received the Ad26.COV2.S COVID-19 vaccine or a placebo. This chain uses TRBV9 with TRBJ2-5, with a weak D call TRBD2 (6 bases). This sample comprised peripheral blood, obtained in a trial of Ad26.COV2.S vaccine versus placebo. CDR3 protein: CASSVGGNQETQYF. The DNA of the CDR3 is TGTGCCAGCAGCGTGGGCGGGAATCAAGAGACCCAGTACTTC. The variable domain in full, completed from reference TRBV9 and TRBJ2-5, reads DSGVTQTPKHLITATGQRVTLRCSPRSGDLSVYWYQQSLDQGLQFLIQYYNGEERAKGNILERFSAQQFPDLHSELNLSSLELGDSALYFCASSVGGNQETQYFGPGTRLLVL.